This T cell receptor (beta chain) was profiled in a study of beta chain features in type 1 diabetes (dated by TCRdb to between 2018 and 2020). Turning to the overall study: Mean age, gender distribution, total cell number and subset yield did not differ between patients and healthy donors. A total of some 110 million sorted cells were examined across all samples, and a strong correlation was observed between cell number per subset and RNA yield. In the study, recently diagnosed type 1 diabetes patients and matched healthy donors were compared on the TCRB repertoires of their sorted circulating CD4+ T cell subsets. Naive and central memory subsets were obtained from all 30 or so donors, but regulatory and stem cell-like memory subsets were isolated from only 8 patients and 8 healthy donors.

The paper as a whole reports these results and caveats: Because cDNA was sequenced instead of genomic DNA, activated cells with high expression could be over-represented, although the groups did not differ in activation or CD3 levels. PCR may preferentially amplify shorter templates, but because patient and control samples were amplified and corrected together, any resulting skew would affect both groups equally. Naive, central memory and regulatory TCRB repertoires appeared to be more alike among patients than among healthy donors. At VDJ recombination sites, patients with type 1 diabetes made fewer insertions and deleted more nucleotides, a pattern implying thymic rearrangement abnormalities. A moderate but significant shortening of TCRB CDR3 length was observed in type 1 diabetes patients in all four CD4+ subsets. Only small numbers of individuals were included in the HLA sub-analyses, which left unresolved whether HLA type had any influence on TCRB rearrangement.

Counted from cysteine to phenylalanine, this CDR3 has 12 amino acids. Just CDR3 DNA is preserved here, 36 bases in frame from base 1. V sheds 0 bases and J sheds 13 bases, leaving 13 bases between their ends. CDR1 and CDR2, looked up from the germline V gene, are SGHDT and YYEEEE. The entire isolated RNA was reverse transcribed using the High Capacity cDNA Reverse Transcription Kit, and thus expressed TCRB transcripts were sequenced. Deep immunoSEQ sequencing was performed on naive, central memory and regulatory T cell samples, with an average of approximately 3.9 million total reads per sample. After sorted cells were lysed in RLT buffer, RNA was extracted with DNase-treated RNeasy Micro or Mini kits, with the choice depending on cell number. To prevent cross-contamination, each cell subset was processed individually, whereas patient and healthy donor samples were processed jointly. The immunoSEQ multiplex PCR was used to amplify TCRB sequences from cDNA, generating 87-bp fragments that spanned the CDR3 region. Sequencing of the amplicons was done on the Illumina HiSeq platform. Regarding the original processing steps: Synthetic template baselines were used to correct PCR bias computationally, reads within Hamming distance 2 were collapsed, and singletons that could not be merged were discarded. Reads were aligned against IMGT so that V, D and J genes, CDR3 length and insertions or deletions at six rearrangement sites could be assigned. Within each subset, clonotype counts were normalized to sorted cell number, after which true diversity and Gini coefficients were computed with the tcR R package. The overlap coefficient, calculated on TCRB nucleotide sequences, was used to measure repertoire sharing. As a proxy for the pre-selection repertoire, out-of-frame TCRB sequences from naive cells were analyzed. The table comes from immuneACCESS by way of TCRdb, which keeps in-frame sequences with V and J called. Part of the clones is missing from these tables; in studies checked, under half for an unresolved V gene and the rest for unknown reasons. That table supplies the V and J calls and clone size; D and trimming were determined from the DNA. The sample data list 970,000 or so clones, and about 17% of these were observed just once. 0.023% of the sample is held by the ten biggest clonotypes.

This clone was picked up a small number of times. Its antigen is not yet known. No base qualities exist here, and no much larger clone lies one base off it. Each donor gave one peripheral blood draw, averaging approximately 0.11 L, which was collected into heparinised tubes. A BD FACSAria II and a panel including CD45RO, CCR7, CD25, CD127, CD95 and CD27 were used to sort naive, central memory, regulatory and stem cell-like memory CD4+ T cells. Every sorted population had a purity above 95%. PBMCs were isolated right away by Lymphoprep density gradient centrifugation and were stained directly, without culture. Samples were stained and sorted in pairs, with one healthy donor and one patient per experiment, so that batch effects were minimized.

The receptor's source is a woman aged 18-29 years in good health. This sequence uses TRBV5-6 and TRBJ1-2, with no reliable assignment of the D segment. Sample: naive CD4+ T cells from blood. Interpreted using the paper, the cell subset or site label stands for: true naive CD4+ T cells. The CDR3 reads CASSLGPGGCTF. Here is the DNA: TGTGCCAGCAGCTTGGGGCCAGGTGGTTGCACCTTC.